The next 19 T cell receptor beta chains were all read from a single sample in a study of cytomegalovirus exposure and HLA in healthy donors. It was with 60 Vbeta and 13 Jbeta primers that the PCR ran. Some clones are missing from TCRdb's copy, which holds only in-frame ones; the method was immunoSEQ multiplex PCR. The sample yields approximately 100,000 clones, about 70% seen once. The sample comprised PBMCs. Source of these receptors: a woman between 40 and 50 years old in good health and CMV-seronegative.

A single count supports this clone. For the CDR3, the DNA is TGTGCCAGCAGCGTAGGTCACGGTTCCTACGAGCAGTACTTC. It yields the protein CASSVGHGSYEQYF. This chain connects TRBV9 to TRBJ2-7; unclear D gene. CDR3 size: 14 residues. The V end lost 0 bases, the J end lost 1 base, and 8 bases lay between the germline ends. Germline CDR1 reads SGDLS; CDR2 reads YYNGEE. The full variable domain, its missing parts supplied by reference TRBV9 and TRBJ2-7, is DSGVTQTPKHLITATGQRVTLRCSPRSGDLSVYWYQQSLDQGLQFLIQYYNGEERAKGNILERFSAQQFPDLHSELNLSSLELGDSALYFCASSVGHGSYEQYFGPGTRLTVT.

The V call is TRBV5-4, the J call TRBJ2-5; D is unclear. CDR3 size: 11 residues. V lost 2 bases, J lost 11 bases, and 10 bases lay in between. Per germline, CDR1 SGHNT and CDR2 YYREEE (reference sequence). The DNA of the CDR3 is TGTGCCAGCAGCTTTGGAGTGGAGCAGTACTTC. Protein: CASSFGVEQYF.

The J gene is TRBJ1-2, the V gene TRBV29-1; TRBD1 agrees at 8 bases. The CDR3 is made up of 15 amino acids. Germline V lookup: CDR1 SQVTM, CDR2 ANQGSEA. The junction had 10 bases not matched to a gene; V was cut back by 7 bases and J by 0 bases. CDR3 protein: CSGTGTGLSNYGYTF. In nucleotides, the CDR3 is TGCAGCGGGACCGGGACAGGTCTTTCTAACTATGGCTACACCTTC.

V gene TRBV27 combines with J gene TRBJ1-1; no definite D call. This CDR3 region has 14 residues. V dropped 2 bases and J dropped 4 bases, with 11 bases sitting between them. Germline CDR1 is MNHEY and CDR2 is SMNVEV (reference sequence). CDR3 coding DNA: TGTGCCAGCAGTTTAAAACCACATGGCACTGAAGCTTTCTTT. It encodes CASSLKPHGTEAFF.

The chain links TRBV30 to TRBJ1-2, with D tentatively TRBD1 (6 bases). V was shortened by 2 bases and J by 8 bases, with 18 bases between the two germline ends. The CDR3 has 14 residues. Germline CDR1 is GTSNPN and CDR2 is SVGIG (reference sequence). This CDR3 reads CAWSIFLNRDGYTF. CDR3 bases: TGTGCCTGGAGTATATTCCTGAACAGGGACGGCTACACCTTC.

This chain links TRBV6-1 with TRBJ1-1; TRBD1 matches 7 bases. Germline CDR1 MNHNS, CDR2 SASEGT. The CDR3 consists of 15 residues. Unmatched junction bases numbered 6, after V lost 4 bases and J lost 1 base. The chain's CDR3 is CASSARTGWNTEAFF. CDR3 bases: TGTGCCAGCAGTGCGCGGACAGGATGGAACACTGAAGCTTTCTTT.

V gene TRBV7-9 combines with J gene TRBJ2-7; TRBD2 aligns across 11 bases. Germline V CDR1 and CDR2: SEHNR, FQNEAQ (reference sequence). Trimming removed 4 bases from V and 2 bases from J; junction bases left unmatched: 4. The CDR3 is 15 residues long. The CDR3 DNA follows: TGTGCCAGCAGCTCCGGGACTAGCGGCACCTACGAGCAGTACTTC. Its translation: CASSSGTSGTYEQYF.

The J gene is TRBJ2-7, the V gene TRBV7-9, with D uncertain. The CDR3 runs 11 residues. With 4 bases removed from V and 3 bases from J, the gap between germline ends came to 4 bases. Per germline, CDR1 SEHNR and CDR2 FQNEAQ (reference sequence). The CDR3 protein is CASSYNYEQYF. CDR3 DNA: TGTGCCAGCAGCTATAACTACGAGCAGTACTTC.

V and J are TRBV7-9 and TRBJ2-7, with 9 positions matching TRBD1. The CDR3 has 15 amino acids. CDR1 SEHNR and CDR2 FQNEAQ come from the germline V gene (reference sequence). V gave up 4 bases and J gave up 2 bases; unmatched junction bases: 6. The DNA of the CDR3 is TGTGCCAGCAGCTCGGACAGGGGCGATCCCTACGAGCAGTACTTC. Translation: CASSSDRGDPYEQYF.

The genes are TRBV7-2 and TRBJ2-2; perhaps TRBD2 as D (7 bases). Trimming cost V 3 bases and J 6 bases, with 14 bases left between them. CDR3 length equals 15 residues. Per the germline V gene, CDR1 is SGHTA and CDR2 is FQGNSA. CDR3 bases: TGTGCCAGCAGCTTTGGAGGGGGGGCCGCCGGGGAGCTGTTTTTT. As protein: CASSFGGGAAGELFF.

This chain joins TRBV2 and TRBJ1-4; TRBD1 aligns across 9 bases. With V trimmed by 7 bases and J by 5 bases, 5 bases remained unmatched. Germline CDR1 is SNHLY and CDR2 is FYNNEI. The CDR3 contains 14 residues. CDR3 nucleotides: TGTGCCAGCAAACCGGGGACAGGGAATGAAAAACTGTTTTTT. This encodes CASKPGTGNEKLFF.

The chain links TRBV5-1 to TRBJ2-1; 15 nucleotides line up with TRBD2. CDR1 SGHRS and CDR2 YFSETQ come from the germline V gene. J gave up 0 bases and V 4 bases, and 11 bases lay outside the gene matches. This CDR3 has 20 amino acids. The CDR3 coding sequence is TGCGCCAGCAGCGTGGCCGGGACTAGCGGGAGGCCGAGCTCCTACAATGAGCAGTTCTTC. Protein sequence: CASSVAGTSGRPSSYNEQFF. The entire variable domain, with the rest obtained from reference TRBV5-1 and TRBJ2-1, is as follows: KAGVTQTPRYLIKTRGQQVTLSCSPISGHRSVSWYQQTPGQGLQFLFEYFSETQRNKGNFPGRFSGRQFSNSRSEMNVSTLELGDSALYLCASSVAGTSGRPSSYNEQFFGPGTRLTVL.

The chain joins TRBV5-6 to TRBJ1-2, with 7 bases fitting TRBD1. This CDR3 contains 16 residues. CDR1 is SGHDT, CDR2 YYEEEE, per germline. The V and J ends lost 2 bases and 0 bases, in that order; junction bases with no gene match: 7. CDR3 DNA sequence: TGTGCCAGCAGCTTAGACAGGGTGCTTGCTAACTATGGCTACACCTTC. Translated, it gives CASSLDRVLANYGYTF.

Comments on this clone: Other DNA sequences in this sample translate to the same CDR3. The rearrangement joins TRBV30 to TRBJ1-5, with 8 positions matching TRBD1. V was clipped by 3 bases and J by 5 bases; unmatched bases: 3. This CDR3 comprises 13 residues. CDR1 and CDR2 from the germline V gene are GTSNPN and SVGIG (reference sequence). CDR3 in DNA: TGTGCCTGGAGGGACAGGGTGGATCAGCCCCAGCATTTT. Translating it yields CAWRDRVDQPQHF.

The chain couples TRBV7-3 to TRBJ2-3, with D perhaps TRBD1 (6 bases). V dropped 1 base and J dropped 1 base, with 9 bases sitting between them. Germline V lookup: CDR1 SGHTA, CDR2 FQGTGA. CDR3 size: 15 residues. In nucleotides, the CDR3 is TGTGCCAGCAGCTTAATGGGGGCAGGCACAGATACGCAGTATTTT. Protein product: CASSLMGAGTDTQYF. The whole variable domain, remainder taken from reference TRBV7-3 and TRBJ2-3, is GAGVSQTPSNKVTEKGKYVELRCDPISGHTALYWYRQSLGQGPEFLIYFQGTGAADDSGLPNDRFFAVRPEGSVSTLKIQRTERGDSAVYLCASSLMGAGTDTQYFGPGTRLTVL.

This clone is a singleton in its sample. The chain couples TRBV5-1 to TRBJ2-2, with TRBD2 matching over 7 bases. The V gene's germline CDR1 is SGHRS and CDR2 YFSETQ. V shed 3 bases, J shed 0 bases, and the junction held 5 bases outside the gene matches. The CDR3 runs to 16 residues. In nucleotides, the CDR3 is TGCGCCAGCAGCTCCCGGGGGGATCCGAACACCGGGGAGCTGTTTTTT. This sequence encodes CASSSRGDPNTGELFF.

The J gene is TRBJ2-1, the V gene TRBV4-1; 15 nucleotides match TRBD2. V shed 2 bases and J 5 bases; nucleotides not matched to a gene: 19. There are 22 residues in the CDR3. Germline loops: CDR1 MGHRA, CDR2 YSYEKL. The CDR3 region is CASSQSGTLGLAGGRPNNEQFF. CDR3 coding DNA: TGCGCCAGCAGCCAATCTGGAACCCTCGGACTAGCGGGAGGGCGGCCGAACAATGAGCAGTTCTTC.

This chain uses TRBV30 with TRBJ2-3, with 15 bases aligning to TRBD2. Losses at the gene ends were 6 bases for V and 5 bases for J; bases not matched to a gene: 9. Germline lookup yields CDR1 GTSNPN and CDR2 SVGIG (reference sequence). The CDR3 length is 16 residues. The DNA of the CDR3 is TGTGCCTGTACCTTTGGACTAGCGGGGGGGGGAGATACGCAGTATTTT. Translation: CACTFGLAGGGDTQYF.

Concerning this clone itself: This same CDR3 is encoded by further DNA sequences in the sample. The chain links TRBV1 to TRBJ2-4; whether TRBD2, the table's D call, matches the DNA was not checked. TRBV1 is tagged as a pseudogene. The CDR3 spans 18 residues. CDR3 nucleotide sequence: TGCACCAGCAGCACTAGCGGGAGGGCCGAGGAGGCCAAAAACATTCAGTACTTT. Translating gives CTSSTSGRAEEAKNIQYF.